A selection of T cell receptor beta chains follows, all from one sample in a study of T cell repertoires in cytomegalovirus infection. Each CDR3 protein gets one entry after TCRdb re-called the reads with MiXCR. The repertoire holds 150,000 to 200,000 distinct CDR3 sequences, with approximately 15% as singletons. The sequencing sample was made of PBMCs. The receptors were sampled from a human donor in good health (CMV status not recorded). Some clones in this sample may be carry-over from other donors' samples. Each CDR3 is given with its conserved first and last residue. The order of the fields is V gene, clone size, D gene, J gene, CDR3 protein, CDR3 DNA. The D gene is left open where the match is weak. Size is stated for part of the rows, as once, few or many counts, or as a class when the clone is expanded.

TRBV29-1	many	NA	TRBJ1-1	CSVEGQLEAFF	TGCAGCGTTGAAGGCCAGCTTGAAGCTTTCTTT
TRBV15	NA	TRBD1	TRBJ2-7	CATSFPGQGNEQYF	TGTGCCACCAGCTTTCCGGGACAGGGGAACGAGCAGTACTTC
TRBV5-1	NA	TRBD1	TRBJ1-1	CASSYWGDSLNTEAFF	TGCGCCAGCAGCTATTGGGGGGACAGCCTAAACACTGAAGCTTTCTTT
TRBV6-5	NA	TRBD1	TRBJ2-7	CASSSKTGQSYEQYF	TGTGCCAGCAGTTCCAAGACAGGGCAGTCCTACGAGCAGTACTTC
TRBV28	few	NA	TRBJ1-1	CASSLSDRGKAFF	TGTGCCAGCAGTCTCTCGGACAGAGGAAAAGCTTTCTTT
TRBV24-1	NA	TRBD1	TRBJ1-2	CATSDLLGQRYTF	TGTGCCACCAGTGATTTGTTGGGACAGCGCTACACCTTC
TRBV4-2	NA	TRBD1	TRBJ1-1	CASSQESRPGGGNTEAFF	TGTGCCAGCAGCCAAGAGTCCCGGCCAGGGGGCGGGAACACTGAAGCTTTCTTT
TRBV6-2/TRBV6-3	many	TRBD2	TRBJ2-3	CASSSHLAGLAAEDTQYF	TGTGCCAGCAGTTCCCATCTAGCGGGATTGGCAGCAGAGGACACGCAGTATTTT
TRBV7-6	NA	TRBD2	TRBJ2-4	CASSQWTSANIQYF	TGTGCCAGCAGCCAATGGACTAGCGCGAACATTCAGTACTTC
TRBV5-5	NA	TRBD1	TRBJ2-1	CASSTPGQVYNEQFF	TGTGCCAGCAGCACGCCGGGACAGGTGTACAATGAGCAGTTCTTC
TRBV18	many	NA	TRBJ1-5	CASSPQGGNQPQHF	TGTGCCAGCTCACCACAGGGTGGCAATCAGCCCCAGCATTTT
TRBV7-9	many	TRBD1	TRBJ1-5	CASSLGDRVEQPQHF	TGTGCCAGCAGCTTAGGGGACAGGGTCGAACAGCCCCAGCATTTT
TRBV29-1	NA	TRBD1	TRBJ1-2	CSVDSRTGHGYTF	TGCAGCGTTGATTCTCGGACAGGGCATGGCTACACCTTC
TRBV19	NA	NA	TRBJ2-7	CASSRGTYEQYF	TGTGCCAGTAGTAGAGGGACCTACGAGCAGTACTTC
TRBV28	NA	NA	TRBJ1-1	CASSQIGFEAFF	TGTGCCAGCAGTCAAATAGGGTTTGAAGCTTTCTTT
TRBV28	NA	TRBD1	TRBJ1-5	CASSYRDRGLQPQHF	TGTGCCAGCAGTTACCGGGACAGGGGGCTTCAGCCCCAGCATTTT
TRBV18	NA	TRBD1	TRBJ1-5	CASSPTARGSNQPQHF	TGTGCCAGCTCACCTACGGCCAGGGGGAGCAATCAGCCCCAGCATTTT
TRBV29-1	NA	NA	TRBJ2-5	CSVGTRGPQETQYF	TGCAGCGTTGGGACGAGGGGACCACAAGAGACCCAGTACTTC
TRBV28	few	TRBD1	TRBJ2-7	CASRPPGQGRYEQYF	TGTGCCAGCAGACCCCCGGGACAGGGGAGATACGAGCAGTACTTC
TRBV5-1	NA	NA	TRBJ2-6	CASSFLVGGANVLTF	TGCGCCAGCAGCTTTTTGGTGGGTGGGGCCAACGTCCTGACTTTC
TRBV11-3	many	NA	TRBJ2-6	CASSRGAGSGANVLTF	TGTGCCAGCAGCCGAGGGGCCGGCTCTGGGGCCAACGTCCTGACTTTC
TRBV20-1	few	NA	TRBJ1-4	CSARERRDLNEKLFF	TGCAGTGCTAGAGAAAGGAGGGATTTAAATGAAAAACTGTTTTTT
TRBV3-1	few	NA	TRBJ1-1	CASSQRQNTEAFF	TGTGCCAGCAGCCAAAGACAGAACACTGAAGCTTTCTTT
TRBV28	NA	TRBD2	TRBJ2-5	CATTSIGTSGRKQETQYF	TGTGCCACCACCTCTATCGGGACTAGCGGGAGGAAACAAGAGACCCAGTACTTC
TRBV5-4	NA	TRBD2	TRBJ2-1	CASSWSILAGSSYNEQFF	TGTGCCAGCAGCTGGTCTATTCTAGCGGGGAGCTCCTACAATGAGCAGTTCTTC
TRBV28	NA	NA	TRBJ1-1	CASDPGRNTEAFF	TGTGCCAGCGATCCCGGGAGGAACACTGAAGCTTTCTTT
TRBV28	NA	TRBD1	TRBJ2-7	CASSWTGPYEQYF	TGTGCCAGCAGTTGGACAGGGCCTTACGAGCAGTACTTC
TRBV29-1	many	TRBD2	TRBJ2-1	CSVGIRLAGGGAYNEQFF	TGCAGCGTTGGTATTCGACTAGCGGGAGGTGGCGCCTACAATGAGCAGTTCTTC
TRBV5-4	many	TRBD1	TRBJ2-1	CASSIGTAGYNEQFF	TGTGCCAGCAGCATTGGGACAGCTGGCTACAATGAGCAGTTCTTC
TRBV20-1	NA	NA	TRBJ1-5	CSALDSTTNQPQHF	TGCAGTGCTTTGGACAGTACTACCAATCAGCCCCAGCATTTT
TRBV7-9	many	NA	TRBJ1-6	CASSGSGPPNSPLHF	TGTGCCAGCAGCGGCTCGGGACCGCCCAATTCACCCCTCCACTTT
TRBV20-1	NA	TRBD1	TRBJ2-6	CSAPDRDPTGANVLTF	TGCAGTGCACCCGACAGGGACCCGACTGGGGCCAACGTCCTGACTTTC
TRBV5-1	few	TRBD1	TRBJ2-1	CASSFWSVKPTGRSSYNEQFF	TGCGCCAGCAGCTTTTGGTCAGTGAAACCGACAGGGAGAAGCTCCTACAATGAGCAGTTCTTC
TRBV4-1	NA	NA	TRBJ1-5	CASSPEGVQPQHF	TGCGCCAGCAGCCCCGAAGGGGTTCAGCCCCAGCATTTT
TRBV5-4	once	TRBD1	TRBJ2-2	CASSSGTGGANTGELFF	TGTGCCAGCAGCTCCGGGACAGGGGGCGCGAACACCGGGGAGCTGTTTTTT
TRBV29-1	few	NA	TRBJ1-1	CSVATQGFITEAFF	TGCAGCGTTGCCACACAGGGCTTCATCACTGAAGCTTTCTTT
TRBV20-1	NA	NA	TRBJ1-5	CSARPLIQGDQPQHF	TGCAGTGCTAGACCCCTCATCCAGGGAGATCAGCCCCAGCATTTT
TRBV18	few	NA	TRBJ1-4	CASSPDEKLFF	TGTGCCAGCTCACCGGATGAAAAACTGTTTTTT
TRBV19	many	NA	TRBJ2-1	CASSPRPQNSGAPQFF	TGTGCCAGTAGTCCCCGGCCTCAAAATTCGGGCGCGCCGCAGTTCTTC
TRBV5-1	NA	TRBD2	TRBJ2-4	CASSRGLAGGPGDIQYF	TGCGCCAGCAGCCGGGGACTAGCGGGGGGGCCTGGGGACATTCAGTACTTC
TRBV20-1	NA	NA	TRBJ2-3	CSVGSTADYTDTQYF	TGCAGTGTCGGCTCCACGGCTGACTACACAGATACGCAGTATTTT
TRBV7-9	few	NA	TRBJ1-2	CASSATGLGRGGYTF	TGTGCCAGCAGCGCGACAGGACTCGGAAGGGGTGGCTACACCTTC
TRBV5-1	few	NA	TRBJ1-1	CASSLEGRLGTEAFF	TGCGCCAGCAGCTTGGAGGGGAGACTGGGCACTGAAGCTTTCTTT
TRBV7-9	many	NA	TRBJ1-4	CASSLALAAEKLFF	TGTGCCAGCAGCTTAGCGTTAGCAGCCGAAAAACTGTTTTTT
TRBV28	NA	NA	TRBJ2-2	CASSLYQGSTGELFF	TGTGCCAGCAGTTTATACCAGGGGTCCACCGGGGAGCTGTTTTTT
TRBV5-4	few	TRBD2	TRBJ2-1	CASSLELAGANEQFF	TGTGCCAGCAGCTTGGAGCTAGCGGGAGCGAATGAGCAGTTCTTC
TRBV28	many	TRBD1	TRBJ2-3	CASSSAGTGATDTQYF	TGTGCCAGCAGTTCCGCCGGGACAGGGGCAACGGATACGCAGTATTTT
TRBV12-3/TRBV12-4	many	TRBD1	TRBJ1-6	CASSWDRGMRNSPLHF	TGTGCCAGCAGTTGGGACAGGGGAATGAGAAATTCACCCCTCCACTTT
TRBV20-1	NA	TRBD1	TRBJ2-3	CSAPGQFTDTQYF	TGCAGTGCCCCGGGACAGTTCACAGATACGCAGTATTTT
TRBV18	NA	TRBD1	TRBJ1-2	CASSPRTGPPGLYGYTF	TGTGCCAGCTCACCGAGGACAGGGCCCCCAGGCCTCTATGGCTACACCTTC
TRBV7-9	many	NA	TRBJ2-7	CASRGLGTEPYEQYF	TGTGCCAGCAGAGGCCTCGGGACGGAACCCTACGAGCAGTACTTC
TRBV4-1	few	NA	TRBJ2-7	CASSQGLRAYEQYF	TGCGCCAGCAGCCAAGGGTTAAGGGCCTACGAGCAGTACTTC
TRBV6-4	many	TRBD1	TRBJ2-2	CASRQQGTGELFF	TGTGCCAGCAGACAACAGGGGACCGGGGAGCTGTTTTTT
TRBV10-3	few	TRBD1	TRBJ2-1	CAISGGQGAANGGDEQFF	TGTGCCATCAGTGGGGGACAGGGAGCGGCAAACGGGGGCGATGAGCAGTTCTTC
TRBV11-1	many	NA	TRBJ2-1	CASSLGGVRSYNEQFF	TGTGCCAGCAGCTTAGGGGGGGTTCGCTCCTACAATGAGCAGTTCTTC
TRBV5-6	few	NA	TRBJ1-1	CASSRPLQNTEAFF	TGTGCCAGCAGCCGGCCCCTGCAGAACACTGAAGCTTTCTTT
TRBV7-2	many	TRBD2	TRBJ2-7	CASSYSPGTSGRAGEQYF	TGTGCCAGCAGCTACTCTCCCGGGACTAGCGGGAGGGCGGGAGAGCAGTACTTC
TRBV7-2	many	TRBD1	TRBJ2-3	CASSSGTVKDTQYF	TGTGCCAGCAGCTCCGGGACAGTGAAAGATACGCAGTATTTT
TRBV28	NA	NA	TRBJ2-1	CASSPGTFGNEQFF	TGTGCCAGCAGTCCCGGGACTTTCGGAAATGAGCAGTTCTTC
TRBV6-5	many	NA	TRBJ2-6	CASSTVGAGANVLTF	TGTGCCAGCAGCACTGTCGGTGCTGGGGCCAACGTCCTGACTTTC